This entry features one T cell receptor (beta chain) sequence. The antigen remains unidentified. This specimen comes from a study of graft-versus-host responses after intestinal transplantation. Across the study: Grafts were multivisceral, liver-intestinal, or isolated intestinal. Recipients across the board were started on anti-thymocyte globulin induction, then kept on tacrolimus and steroids for about 3 years. Study observations and caveats: The study found high graft-versus-host to host-versus-graft clonal ratios in allografts of patients with graft-donor T cell macrochimerism. Present in recipient marrow, GvH clones included some that appeared first in ileum or blood.

The CDR3 runs to 16 residues. CDR1 SGDLS and CDR2 YYNGEE come from the germline V gene. Trimming cost V 0 bases and J 7 bases, with 20 bases left between them. Clones were read by immunoSEQ multiplex PCR, and TCRdb kept only the in-frame ones, dropping some. The sample consists of approximately 19,000 clones, 75% to 95% of them appearing once. V usage is TRBV9 and J usage is TRBJ2-7, with D possibly matching TRBD2 (5 bases). This clonotype was sampled from a human patient who received an intestinal transplant, so some T cells may come from the graft donor. The sequences come from PBMCs, collected 350 to 400 days after transplant. The CDR3 DNA reads as TGTGCCAGCAGCGTAGGTCCCCTAAGGAGCGGAAATGAGCAGTACTTC. Residues: CASSVGPLRSGNEQYF.